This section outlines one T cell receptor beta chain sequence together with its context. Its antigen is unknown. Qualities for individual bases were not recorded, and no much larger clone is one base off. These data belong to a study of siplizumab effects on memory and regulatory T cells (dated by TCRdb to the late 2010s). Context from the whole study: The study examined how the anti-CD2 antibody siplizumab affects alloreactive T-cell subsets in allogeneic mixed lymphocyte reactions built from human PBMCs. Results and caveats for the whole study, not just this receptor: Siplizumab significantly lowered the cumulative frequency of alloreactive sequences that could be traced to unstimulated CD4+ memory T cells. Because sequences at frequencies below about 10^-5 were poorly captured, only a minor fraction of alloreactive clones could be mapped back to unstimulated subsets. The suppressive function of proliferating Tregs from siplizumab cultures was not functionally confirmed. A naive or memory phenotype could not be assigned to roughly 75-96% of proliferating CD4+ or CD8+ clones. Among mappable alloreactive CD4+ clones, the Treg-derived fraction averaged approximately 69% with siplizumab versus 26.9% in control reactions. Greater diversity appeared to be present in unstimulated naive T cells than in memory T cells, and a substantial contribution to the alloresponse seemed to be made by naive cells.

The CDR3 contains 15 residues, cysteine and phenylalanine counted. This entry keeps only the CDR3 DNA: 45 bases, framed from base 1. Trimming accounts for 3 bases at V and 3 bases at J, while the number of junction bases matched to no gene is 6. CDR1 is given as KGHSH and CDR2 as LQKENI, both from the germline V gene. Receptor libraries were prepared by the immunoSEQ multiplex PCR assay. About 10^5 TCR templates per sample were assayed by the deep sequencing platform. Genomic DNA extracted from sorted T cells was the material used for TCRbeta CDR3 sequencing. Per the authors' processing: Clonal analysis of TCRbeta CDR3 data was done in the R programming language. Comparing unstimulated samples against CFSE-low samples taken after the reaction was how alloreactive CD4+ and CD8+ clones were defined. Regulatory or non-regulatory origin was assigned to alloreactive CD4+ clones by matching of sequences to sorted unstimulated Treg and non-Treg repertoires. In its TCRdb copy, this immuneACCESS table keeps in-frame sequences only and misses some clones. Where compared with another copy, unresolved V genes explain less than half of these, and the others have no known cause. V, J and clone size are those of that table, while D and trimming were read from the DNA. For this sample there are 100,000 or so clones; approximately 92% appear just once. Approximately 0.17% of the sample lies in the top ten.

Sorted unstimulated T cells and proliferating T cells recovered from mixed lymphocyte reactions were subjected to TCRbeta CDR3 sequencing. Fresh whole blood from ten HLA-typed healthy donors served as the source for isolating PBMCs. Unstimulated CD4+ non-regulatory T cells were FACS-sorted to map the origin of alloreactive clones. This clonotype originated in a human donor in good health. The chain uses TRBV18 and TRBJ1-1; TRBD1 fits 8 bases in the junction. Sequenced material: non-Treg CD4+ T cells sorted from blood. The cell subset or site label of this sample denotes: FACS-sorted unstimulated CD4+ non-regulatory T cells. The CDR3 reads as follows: CASSPGQEGHTEAFF. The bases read TGTGCCAGCTCACCGGGACAGGAAGGGCACACTGAAGCTTTCTTT.